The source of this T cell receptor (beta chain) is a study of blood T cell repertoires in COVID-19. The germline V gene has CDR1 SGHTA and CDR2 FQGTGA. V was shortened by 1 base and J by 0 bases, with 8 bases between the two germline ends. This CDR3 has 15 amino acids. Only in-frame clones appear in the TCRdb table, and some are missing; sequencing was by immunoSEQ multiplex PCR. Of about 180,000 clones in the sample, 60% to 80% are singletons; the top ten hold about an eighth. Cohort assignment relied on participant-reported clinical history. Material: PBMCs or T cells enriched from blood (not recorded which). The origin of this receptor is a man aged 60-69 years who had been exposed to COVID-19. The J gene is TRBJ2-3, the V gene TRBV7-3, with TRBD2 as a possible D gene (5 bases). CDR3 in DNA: TGTGCCAGCAGCTTAAACGGGATTAGCACAGATACGCAGTATTTT. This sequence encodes CASSLNGISTDTQYF.